The T cell receptor beta chain described here comes from a study of cytomegalovirus exposure and HLA in healthy donors (dated by TCRdb to about 2017). As for the study more broadly: An earlier analysis of more than 550 of the donors reported over 250 Gb of sequence data and 117 million unique TCR beta sequences obtained from about 180 million T cells. An early release that covered some 630 HLA-typed donors contained approximately 320 gigabases of sequencing data and 85 million to 100 million unique TCR sequences. Of the roughly 400 genotyped donors, approximately 80% fell in the genetic ancestry cluster associated with self-reported Caucasian donors. The aim of the study was to test whether cataloging public T cell receptors could identify signatures of past pathogen exposure. Using immunosequencing, the study profiled T cell repertoires from approximately 700 subjects and related those repertoires to cytomegalovirus serostatus. Besides the first cohort of approximately 670 subjects, a separate validation cohort made up of 120 different subjects was used. To predict cytomegalovirus infection status, the study brought together high-throughput TCR immunosequencing, statistical association of individual TCRs with disease status, and machine learning. In a later analysis, previously published TCR beta repertoires from more than 500 donors were re-analyzed and high-resolution HLA genotyping was added so that TCR occurrence patterns could be studied. The later analysis used no new phenotypic data to find candidate immune exposures, relying instead on TCR beta sequences and their occurrence across donors. In an earlier analysis of 587 of the donors, high-throughput TCR beta sequencing was used to judge whether each TCR beta V gene segment behaved as functional or pseudogenic. Donor age, sex, ethnicity and CMV serostatus were compiled together with the repertoire data. A later genetic analysis used genome-wide SNP genotypes for about 65% of the roughly 670 donors, treating that subset as a discovery cohort. All discovery cohort repertoires had been generated on a single sequencing platform. HLA typing included class I and class II loci at four-digit resolution. Typing coverage varied by locus: roughly 629-630 donors for A, B, C, DRB1 and DQB1; approximately 520 for DQA1; about 590 for DPA1; under 490 for DPB1. Roughly five DR-DQ haplotypes were treated as single units for association and clustering because of strong linkage in the cohort. Among some 410 genotyped donors of the cohort, an average of about 240,000 unique TCR beta nucleotide sequences were sequenced per donor, 15% to 20% of them non-productive.

A word on this clone: Its antigen is not yet known. Base qualities are missing; no much larger clone stands one base away.

Overall results and qualifications from the work: Seventeen rarely observed V segments, including chromosome 9 orphons, were excluded from the earlier analysis of almost 600 of the donors because counts were too low. A cluster of highly shared sequence variants was judged likely to represent a technical artifact of the sequencing pipeline. Cytomegalovirus status was reported to be diagnosed by the classifier with high specificity and sensitivity in both the original and validation cohorts. The 87-base-pair reads could not distinguish some IMGT-functional V segments, including TRBV6-2 and TRBV6-3, so those segments were excluded. Because HLA typing was missing for some donors at each locus, association tests included only the typed subset. Compared with equally common non-associated chains, HLA-associated TCR beta chains in a later analysis were more clonally expanded and had lower generation probabilities. In a later genetic analysis, a missense DCLRE1C variant was associated with V-gene and J-gene trimming of TCR beta chains, and the association was replicated in an independent cohort. The only immune exposure information available for the cohort was CMV serostatus. Strong co-occurrence of HLA alleles, especially DR and DQ, made assigning TCR associations to individual alleles difficult. A total of some 180 TCR beta chains were listed by the study as associated with cytomegalovirus. A later analysis found that most CMV-associated TCR beta chains appeared HLA-restricted, with HLA associations seemingly driven largely by CMV exposure. In an earlier analysis of some 500 of the donors, most TCR beta V segments appeared in productive rearrangements about 87% or about 30% of the time, broadly matching IMGT annotations. According to the authors, the approach could potentially be generalized to other disease states and immunological phenotypes. A later genetic analysis reported fewer N-insertions in productive TCRs among donors in an Asian-associated ancestry cluster than the approximately 670-donor mean. A further reported finding was that TCR beta sequences accurately predicted the HLA-A and HLA-B alleles for most subjects in the first cohort. Sequencing depth was assumed to be roughly uniform across donors in the presence/absence analyses, though that assumption may not hold. The cohort was sequenced for TCR beta chains only, and without alpha or paired-chain data the features that could be detected were limited. Most TCR sequences were observed very rarely across donors, whereas some public TCRs were present in many individuals. Specific HLA alleles were associated with roughly 16,000 TCR beta sequences at a false discovery rate of 0.05 in a later analysis. A few of the identified cytomegalovirus-associated TCR beta chains were confirmed in vitro to be specific for cytomegalovirus antigens. In a later analysis, TCR association rates were found to vary across HLA loci, with the most associated TCRs seen for DRB1 alleles and the fewest for HLA-C alleles. In a later analysis, several top co-occurrence clusters were reported to appear linked to parvovirus B19, influenza, CMV and Epstein-Barr virus. Linkage disequilibrium might explain the correlated functional status among segregating V segments, but an unknown experimental factor could not be ruled out.

V is shortened by 3 bases, J by 7 bases, and the region joining them spans 20 bases. Including the terminal cysteine and phenylalanine, the CDR3 comprises 16 residues. The read is trimmed to its CDR3 DNA, 48 bases read in frame from base 1. Sequences SGDLS (CDR1) and YYNGEE (CDR2) are obtained from the germline V gene. In total, approximately 610 healthy bone marrow donors made up the cohort. Cohort members were all nominally healthy when sampled, although unrecorded immune exposures were likely present. The donor was CMV seronegative and was included in the group of a few hundred seronegative cohort members. Each donor provided a peripheral blood sample, and peripheral blood mononuclear cells were used for TCR beta sequencing. Genomic DNA was extracted from the blood cell samples with the Qiagen DNeasy Blood Extraction Kit. The method behind the library was the immunoSEQ multiplex PCR assay. For the multiplex PCR, a mixture combining 60 forward primers for TCR Vbeta segments and 13 reverse primers for TCR Jbeta segments was used. Amplification of the CDR3 region of rearranged TCR beta genes was performed with a multiplex PCR assay on genomic DNA. On the Illumina HiSeq System, the amplified TCR beta libraries were sequenced as 87-base-pair reads. The published analysis was carried out like this. A later analysis tallied tens of millions of unique TCR beta chains across the 600 to 700 repertoires, and some 10 million of those chains were shared by two or more donors. Raw reads were error-corrected and collapsed into unique sequences with a nearest-neighbor algorithm that merged closely related sequences to remove PCR and sequencing errors. Alignment of CDR3 sequences to IMGT reference sequences was used to assign V, D and J gene segments. For a sequence to be retained, a match of at least six nucleotides was required to both a V gene segment and a J gene segment. A rearrangement counted as productive if the CDR3 had no stop codons and remained in frame with V and J, and every other rearrangement counted as non-productive. CDR3 was defined according to IMGT convention as the region running from the second conserved V-encoded cysteine to the conserved J-encoded phenylalanine. The earlier analysis of about 610 of the donors excluded sequences that lacked an unambiguous match to a single V gene segment. An earlier analysis of several hundred of the donors called V segments functional above 56.7% productive rearrangements and segregating when the between-donor standard deviation exceeded 5%. A statistical classification framework was built to diagnose cytomegalovirus status from the catalog of TCR beta chain sequences. A later analysis assigned V and J genes by comparing TCR nucleotide sequences with IMGT/GENE-DB human TR gene sequences. Using the TCRdist pipeline, a later analysis assigned CDR3 sequences along with most-parsimonious VDJ recombination scenarios. In a later analysis, each TCR beta chain was defined by its CDR3 amino acid sequence together with its V-gene family, and reads without a unique V-gene family were excluded. To address suspected cross-contamination and a sequencing artifact, a later analysis removed 450 to 700 highly shared, low-generation-probability nucleotide sequences. In a later analysis, a clonal expansion index for each public chain was calculated from normalized within-repertoire ranks of inferred template counts. In a later analysis, generation probabilities were computed with a VDJ recombination model fitted to out-of-frame rearrangements, and the resulting probabilities were checked against IGoR. A later analysis scored TCR-TCR, TCR-HLA and TCR-CMV co-occurrence with hypergeometric tests, applying a repertoire-size bias correction to TCR pairs. In a later analysis, false discovery rates were estimated by permuting HLA or CMV assignments 20 times. A later analysis grouped co-occurring TCRs with DBSCAN, adding TCRdist sequence similarity when clustering within HLA-allele-positive subsets. Repertoires with fewer than 30,000 or more than 120,000 public chains were left out of co-occurrence clustering, as were about five repertoires with anomalous nucleotide sharing. This immuneACCESS table, as held by TCRdb, lists in-frame sequences with V and J called but not all clones. Of the missing ones, under half trace to an unresolved V gene in checked studies; the others have no known cause. D and trimming come from the DNA, and the V and J calls and clone size come from that table. The sample data list some 220,000 clones, and around nine tenths of these were observed just once. Together, the top ten hold around 1% of the sample.

The sequence came from a woman under 30 in good health and CMV-seronegative. Material: PBMCs. Recombination connected TRBV9 to TRBJ2-1; the D gene is unclear. DNA sequence: TGTGCCAGCAGCGCTGGTAATCCTCCGGTGGTGAATGAGCAGTTCTTC. This sequence encodes CASSAGNPPVVNEQFF.